This T cell receptor beta chain was captured by sequencing in a study of identical twins. Unique molecular identifiers were in the cDNA, with template-switch universal primer binding. TCRdb passed the 5' RACE reads through MiXCR, listing each CDR3 protein once. Of approximately 220,000 distinct CDR3 sequences in the sample, 7% to 8.5% are singletons; the top ten hold approximately 5.4%. The CDR3 is 12 amino acids. Germline V CDR1 and CDR2: DFQATT, SNEGSKA (reference sequence). Trimming at V came to 5 bases and at J to 7 bases, leaving 7 bases not matched to a gene. Points from the study as a whole: Analyses of zero insertions could, in part, be confounded by invariant MAIT and iNKT cells.

This clonotype has more than one count but fewer than ten. Its specificity is unknown. This sample also appeared in a second study, on yellow fever vaccine responses in identical twins.

This sequence originates from a woman younger than 30 in good health. The chain carries TRBV20-1 and TRBJ2-5; the match to TRBD1 covers 7 bases. The specimen sequenced was CD8+ T cells sorted from blood. The DNA of the CDR3 is TGCAGTGCTCCTCTGGACAGGAGGACCCAGTACTTC. Encoded protein: CSAPLDRRTQYF.